The clone carrying this T cell receptor (beta chain) has just one count. These data come from a study of response to subunit inactivated influenza vaccine. MiXCR, applied by TCRdb to the RT-PCR reads, yields one record per CDR3 protein. The data contain about 480,000 distinct CDR3 sequences, 25% of them singletons. The CDR3 loop spans 14 amino acids. The J segment lost 11 bases and the V segment lost 1 base, leaving 4 bases of the junction unmatched. The V gene's germline CDR1 is MGHDK and CDR2 SYGVNS. The starting material was CD4+ T cells sorted from PBMCs, obtained 5 days after vaccination. The genes are TRBV25-1 and TRBJ2-3; 12 nucleotides align to TRBD2. The TCR originated in a man aged 50 or older who received an inactivated influenza vaccine. This chain's CDR3 is CASSELLAGGEQYF. The DNA for the CDR3 is TGTGCCAGCAGTGAATTACTAGCGGGGGGCGAGCAGTATTTT.